This T cell receptor beta chain was documented in a study of CD8+CD57+ T cells in acquired aplastic anemia. The TCR beta profiling, which covered VDJ combination and CDR3 sequence, was carried out using genomic DNA as the template. MiXCR was run by TCRdb on the reads, yielding one entry per CDR3 protein. The sample has about 220,000 distinct CDR3 sequences, 34% seen once. There are many counts of this clonotype. The V gene end was trimmed by 0 bases and the J gene end by 4 bases; junction bases not matched to a gene: 4. Germline assignment: CDR1 SEHNR and CDR2 FQNEAQ (reference sequence). The CDR3 sequence is 16 residues long.

The chain couples TRBV7-9 to TRBJ2-1; 9 nucleotides match TRBD1. This sequence originates from a human donor in good health, serving as a control. Source material: sorted CD4+, CD8+, or CD8+CD57+ T cells (not recorded which) from PBMCs. CDR3 protein: CASSLARDREYNEQFF. Here the CDR3 DNA reads TGTGCCAGCAGCTTAGCCCGGGACAGGGAATACAATGAGCAGTTCTTC.